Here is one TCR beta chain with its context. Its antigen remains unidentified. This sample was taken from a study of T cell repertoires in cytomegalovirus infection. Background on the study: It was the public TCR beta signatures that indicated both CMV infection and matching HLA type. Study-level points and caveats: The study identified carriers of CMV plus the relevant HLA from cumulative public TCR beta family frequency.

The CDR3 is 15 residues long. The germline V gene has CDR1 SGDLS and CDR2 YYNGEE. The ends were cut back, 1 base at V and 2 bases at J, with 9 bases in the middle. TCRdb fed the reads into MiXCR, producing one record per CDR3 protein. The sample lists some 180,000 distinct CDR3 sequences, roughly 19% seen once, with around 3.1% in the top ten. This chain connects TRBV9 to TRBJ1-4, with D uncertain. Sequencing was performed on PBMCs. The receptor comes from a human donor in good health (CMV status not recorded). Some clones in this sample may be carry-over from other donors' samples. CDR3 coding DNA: TGTGCCAGCAGCGTATCGGGAATGACTAATGAAAAACTGTTTTTT. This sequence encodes CASSVSGMTNEKLFF.